This T cell receptor (beta chain) was profiled in a study of blood T cell repertoires in COVID-19. The wider study: There were acute and convalescent COVID-19 samples, and they came from the United States, Italy and Spain.

Authors' data handling: Reference gene primer amplification yielded estimated nucleated cell counts. Sequencing was performed with immunoSEQ multiplex PCR; in TCRdb, only in-frame clones are kept and a portion is missing. D and trimming were read from the DNA, whereas the V and J calls and clone size are those reported in that table. This table has 100,000 to 150,000 clones, 88% appearing once. This CDR3 spans 14 amino acids. V lost 6 bases, J lost 6 bases, and 17 bases lay in between. In germline, CDR1 is MNHEY, CDR2 SMNVEV (reference sequence). This sequence was found in a human donor in a cohort sampled during active COVID-19. Specimen: peripheral blood. The rearrangement links TRBV27 to TRBJ1-1; possible D gene TRBD1, 5 bases. The DNA for the CDR3 is TGTGCCAGCAGCCTGATCCCGACAGCGCCTGAAGCTTTCTTT. As protein: CASSLIPTAPEAFF.